The 12 T cell receptor beta chains listed next were all sequenced from one sample in a study of T cell responses to AZD1222 COVID-19 vaccine. Assay: immunoSEQ multiplex PCR; the TCRdb copy retains only in-frame clones and omits some. The sample has about 140,000 clones; over 75% are singletons. Sequencing used peripheral blood, obtained 28 days after the second dose of the MenACWY control vaccine. These receptors were taken from an adult who received the MenACWY meningococcal vaccine as a control.

The table lists this clone with a few counts. The gene calls are TRBV28 and TRBJ1-3, with a possible D match to TRBD1 (6 bases). Germline V gene sequence: CDR1 MDHEN, CDR2 SYDVKM. This CDR3 contains 15 residues. V was shortened by 5 bases and J by 0 bases, with 11 bases between the two germline ends. In DNA form, the CDR3 reads TGTGCCAGCAGTCCACAGGGCCCCTCTGGAAACACCATATATTTT. Protein sequence: CASSPQGPSGNTIYF.

This clone showed up just a few times. The rearrangement joins TRBV18 to TRBJ1-1; no definite D call. CDR1 is KGHSH, CDR2 LQKENI, per germline. CDR3 length: 16 residues. V lost 1 base and J 3 bases, leaving 15 bases between the germline ends. CDR3 sequence reads: CASSPRSFQVDTEAFF. The DNA for the CDR3 is TGTGCCAGCTCACCACGGTCGTTTCAGGTGGACACTGAAGCTTTCTTT.

The chain uses TRBV24-1 and TRBJ2-5, with 7 bases matching TRBD2. The CDR3 extends over 15 amino acids. Per the germline V gene, CDR1 is KGHDR and CDR2 is SFDVKD. Trimming removed 2 bases from V and 5 bases from J; junction bases left unmatched: 7. The CDR3 spells CATSDSSFSGETQYF. CDR3 bases: TGTGCCACCAGTGATTCGTCGTTTAGCGGGGAGACCCAGTACTTC.

The rearrangement uses TRBV10-3 and TRBJ2-1; the D call may be TRBD1 or TRBD2 (5 bases each). The CDR3 contains 16 residues. Germline V lookup: CDR1 ENHRY, CDR2 SYGVKD. Trimming removed 4 bases at V and 0 bases at J, with 13 bases between. CDR3 in DNA: TGTGCCATCAGTGCTTCCGGGGCTAGCTCCTACAATGAGCAGTTCTTC. Translated: CAISASGASSYNEQFF.

The rearrangement joins TRBV6-2 or TRBV6-3 to TRBJ2-4; possible D gene TRBD1, 6 bases. CDR3 length: 15 residues. Trimming left V 4 bases short and J 4 bases short, with 14 bases between. Looked up from germline, CDR1 is MNHEY and CDR2 is SVGEGT. CDR3 DNA sequence: TGTGCCAGCAGTTCGGGACAAGGGAATAAAAACATTCAGTACTTC. Amino acid sequence: CASSSGQGNKNIQYF.

CDR3 sequence: CASSLSGGAADTQYF. The CDR3 DNA sequence: TGTGCCAGCAGCCTGAGCGGGGGGGCCGCAGATACGCAGTATTTT. This chain joins TRBV3-1 (or the pseudogene TRBV3-2) and TRBJ2-3, with 10 bases matching TRBD2. CDR1 and CDR2 (germline): LGHDT, YNNKEL (reference sequence). The CDR3 has 15 amino acids. The junction had 5 bases not matched to a gene; V was cut back by 4 bases and J by 4 bases.

The chain links TRBV28 to TRBJ1-6; weak D call: TRBD1 (6 bases). V lost 10 bases and J lost 3, with 16 bases in between. Germline CDR1 is MDHEN and CDR2 is SYDVKM. There are 15 residues in the CDR3. In DNA, the CDR3 is TGTGCCATCGCGACCGGGACAAGCTATAATTCACCCCTCCACTTT. It translates to CAIATGTSYNSPLHF.

In this sample, this clone turned up once. The chain joins TRBV28 to TRBJ1-3; D gene ambiguous. This CDR3 contains 13 residues. In germline, CDR1 is MDHEN, CDR2 SYDVKM. The V gene lost 6 bases and the J gene lost 0 bases, with 6 bases spanning the gap. CDR3 loop: CASSSNSGNTIYF. DNA of the CDR3: TGTGCCAGCAGCTCCAACTCTGGAAACACCATATATTTT. The variable domain in full, completed from reference TRBV28 and TRBJ1-3, reads DVKVTQSSRYLVKRTGEKVFLECVQDMDHENMFWYRQDPGLGLRLIYFSYDVKMKEKGDIPEGYSVSREKKERFSLILESASTNQTSMYLCASSSNSGNTIYFGEGSWLTVV.

The CDR3 DNA reads as TGTGCCAGCAGTCTGACAGGGGCGGGGAACACTGAAGCTTTCTTT. This codes for CASSLTGAGNTEAFF. The chain joins TRBV28 to TRBJ1-1, with 8 bases aligning to TRBD1. The CDR3 is 15 residues long. V lost 5 bases, J lost 1 base, and 6 bases stayed unmatched. Germline V CDR1 and CDR2: MDHEN, SYDVKM.

The V call is TRBV7-2, the J call TRBJ2-5, with 10 bases matching TRBD2. J lost 0 bases, V lost 2 bases, and 6 bases had no gene match. CDR1 is SGHTA and CDR2 is FQGNSA in the germline V gene. The CDR3 extends over 17 amino acids. The CDR3 coding sequence is TGTGCCAGCAGCTTATCCCTAGCGGGAGCGTACCAAGAGACCCAGTACTTC. Translating it yields CASSLSLAGAYQETQYF.

This sequence joins TRBV5-1 and TRBJ2-7, with a possible D match to TRBD1 (6 bases). This CDR3 is built from 14 residues. Trimming stripped 5 bases from V and 4 bases from J, with 16 bases between. The germline CDR1 and CDR2 sequences are SGHRS and YFSETQ. DNA of the CDR3: TGCGCCAGCAGATCCAGATCAGGGGTTTACGAGCAGTACTTC. Translated, it gives CASRSRSGVYEQYF.

The chain uses TRBV5-4 and TRBJ2-7, with D perhaps matching TRBD1 or TRBD2 (5 bases each). The CDR3 has 14 residues. Germline values: CDR1 SGHNT, CDR2 YYREEE (reference sequence). V dropped 3 bases and J dropped 0 bases, with 10 bases sitting between them. This CDR3 is CASSSGTISYEQYF. In DNA, the CDR3 is TGTGCCAGCAGCTCGGGGACCATCTCCTACGAGCAGTACTTC.